The 18 T cell receptor beta chains given below trace back to one sample, sequenced in a study of OX40 agonist ivuxolimab in advanced cancers. The repertoire was sequenced with immunoSEQ multiplex PCR; TCRdb's copy has only in-frame clones and lacks some. Among tens of thousands of clones listed, just over 85% were seen once. The sequencing used CD4+ or CD8+ T cells sorted from blood, collected in a trial of the OX40 agonist ivuxolimab. The receptors stem from an adult with an advanced solid tumor such as melanoma, head and neck, liver or kidney cancer.

The chain has TRBV18 and TRBJ2-5, with D tentatively TRBD1 (6 bases). V was trimmed by 4 bases and J by 5 bases, leaving 14 bases between them. The CDR3 is 14 amino acids. CDR1 is KGHSH, CDR2 LQKENI, per germline. CDR3 sequence reads: CASSLGQIWETQYF. CDR3 nucleotide sequence: TGTGCCAGCTCACTCGGACAGATATGGGAGACCCAGTACTTC.

In its sample, this clone was seen a few times. The chain joins TRBV11-2 to TRBJ2-3, with 11 bases that match TRBD2. V was pared by 0 bases and J by 6 bases, with 8 bases of the junction left unmatched. The CDR3 spans 17 residues. In germline, CDR1 is SGHAT, CDR2 FQNNGV. The CDR3 loop reads CASSLEKTSGSRDTQYF. In nucleotides, the CDR3 is TGTGCCAGCAGCTTAGAGAAAACTAGCGGGAGTAGGGATACGCAGTATTTT.

This clone was found once. This chain links TRBV11-3 with TRBJ2-3, with TRBD2 matching over 11 bases. Germline V gives CDR1 SGHNT, CDR2 YENEEA. CDR3 length equals 17 residues. With 1 base clipped from V and 4 bases from J, the junction kept 7 bases outside the gene matches. CDR3 loop: CASSLALTSGSADTQYF. CDR3 in DNA: TGTGCCAGCAGCTTAGCCCTAACTAGCGGGAGTGCAGATACGCAGTATTTT. Full variable domain (remainder filled in from reference TRBV11-3 and TRBJ2-3): EAGVVQSPRYKIIEKKQPVAFWCNPISGHNTLYWYLQNLGQGPELLIRYENEEAVDDSQLPKDRFSAERLKGVDSTLKIQPAELGDSAVYLCASSLALTSGSADTQYFGPGTRLTVL.

The V call is TRBV7-8, the J call TRBJ2-2; possible D gene TRBD1, 6 bases. V was shortened by 1 base and J by 0 bases, with 9 bases between the two germline ends. CDR3 length equals 16 residues. Per germline, CDR1 SGHVS and CDR2 FQNEAQ. CDR3 bases: TGTGCCAGCAGCTTAGTTGGGGGCGCGAACACCGGGGAGCTGTTTTTT. Protein: CASSLVGGANTGELFF.

The DNA of the CDR3 is TGTGCCAGCAGCTTATGGACAGCCGGATTGAACACTGAAGCTTTCTTT. This sequence encodes CASSLWTAGLNTEAFF. The genes are TRBV7-2 and TRBJ1-1; maybe TRBD1 (6 bases). The V gene's germline CDR1 is SGHTA and CDR2 FQGNSA. V lost 2 bases to trimming and J lost 0 bases, with 13 bases between them. This CDR3 has 16 amino acids.

The rearrangement joins TRBV27 to TRBJ2-1; 9 nucleotides match TRBD2. The CDR3 sequence is 12 residues long. Trimming at V came to 11 bases and at J to 9 bases, leaving 8 bases not matched to a gene. The germline V gene has CDR1 MNHEY and CDR2 SMNVEV (reference sequence). CDR3 loop: CASSGRWGEQFF. The DNA for the CDR3 is TGTGCCTCCAGCGGGAGGTGGGGTGAGCAGTTCTTC.

The V call is TRBV6-6, the J call TRBJ2-1; D is undetermined. Germline assignment: CDR1 MNHNY and CDR2 SVGAGI (reference sequence). V lost 2 bases and J lost 2, with 4 bases in between. CDR3 length equals 13 residues. Here the CDR3 reads CASSYSTYNEQFF. The CDR3 DNA reads as TGTGCCAGCAGTTACAGTACCTACAATGAGCAGTTCTTC.

The rearrangement uses TRBV11-3 and TRBJ1-2; tentative D call: TRBD1 (5 bases). The germline gives CDR1 SGHNT, CDR2 YENEEA. Trimming removed 3 bases at V and 0 bases at J, with 5 bases between. This CDR3 has 13 amino acids. The CDR3 protein is CASSLGPNYGYTF. In DNA, the CDR3 is TGTGCCAGCAGCTTGGGACCTAACTATGGCTACACCTTC.

The rearrangement joins TRBV7-9 to TRBJ2-2, with 10 positions matching TRBD1. CDR3 length equals 15 residues. V lost 6 bases to trimming and J lost 5 bases; unmatched junction nucleotides: 6. Germline CDR1 reads SEHNR; CDR2 reads FQNEAQ (reference sequence). CDR3 amino acids: CASRAGTGETGELFF. CDR3 coding DNA: TGTGCCAGCAGGGCCGGGACAGGGGAAACCGGGGAGCTGTTTTTT.

This clone was observed a single time. The chain joins TRBV11-2 to TRBJ2-7, with D unclear. CDR1 SGHAT and CDR2 FQNNGV come from the germline V gene. The CDR3 spans 15 residues. The V end lost 0 bases, the J end lost 0 bases, and 9 bases lay between the germline ends. CDR3 region: CASSLEIGTSYEQYF. The DNA of the CDR3 is TGTGCCAGCAGCTTAGAGATAGGCACCTCCTACGAGCAGTACTTC.

The table lists this clone with a count of one. V and J are TRBV6-1 and TRBJ2-1; D is perhaps TRBD1 (5 bases). This CDR3 region has 16 residues. V gave up 1 base and J gave up 2 bases, with 12 bases separating them. Germline CDR1 MNHNS, CDR2 SASEGT. DNA for the CDR3: TGTGCCAGCAGTGAAGAGGGGCAGGCACCCTACAATGAGCAGTTCTTC. This sequence encodes CASSEEGQAPYNEQFF.

There are many counts of this clone. V gene TRBV11-2 combines with J gene TRBJ2-1; 9 bases are a match to TRBD2. Germline assignment: CDR1 SGHAT and CDR2 FQNNGV. This CDR3 comprises 16 residues. The J segment lost 7 bases and the V segment lost 5 bases, leaving 12 bases of the junction unmatched. The DNA of the CDR3 is TGTGCCAGCAGCACCTCCGGGACTAGCATCAAGAATGAGCAGTTCTTC. It yields the protein CASSTSGTSIKNEQFF.

The chain joins TRBV25-1 to TRBJ2-1, with TRBD2 matching over 9 bases. The germline V gene has CDR1 MGHDK and CDR2 SYGVNS. The CDR3 is 18 amino acids. The V gene end was trimmed by 6 bases and the J gene end by 6 bases; junction bases not matched to a gene: 18. The CDR3 nucleotides read TGTGCCAGCAGGGGCAGTTGGGCGGGAGGGCCGTTGGGCAATGAGCAGTTCTTC. It specifies CASRGSWAGGPLGNEQFF. Full variable domain (remainder filled in from reference TRBV25-1 and TRBJ2-1): EADIYQTPRYLVIGTGKKITLECSQTMGHDKMYWYQQDPGMELHLIHYSYGVNSTEKGDLSSESTVSRIRTEHFPLTLESARPSHTSQYLCASRGSWAGGPLGNEQFFGPGTRLTVL.

This chain links TRBV7-9 with TRBJ1-2; tentatively, D is TRBD1 (6 bases). The CDR3 sequence is 14 residues long. CDR1 is SEHNR and CDR2 is FQNEAQ in the germline V gene (reference sequence). The V gene lost 5 bases and the J gene lost 4 bases, with 14 bases spanning the gap. In DNA, the CDR3 is TGTGCCAGCAGCCCAGCCAGGGGCGGCTATGGCTACACCTTC. This sequence encodes CASSPARGGYGYTF.

The rearrangement uses TRBV28 and TRBJ1-2; D remains ambiguous. Trimming pared 6 bases from V and 1 base from J, leaving 15 bases between. The V gene's germline CDR1 is MDHEN and CDR2 SYDVKM. There are 15 residues in the CDR3. The CDR3 is CASSPYRTNNYGYTF. CDR3 DNA: TGTGCCAGCAGCCCATACAGAACTAATAACTATGGCTACACCTTC.

This clone appeared a single time. The chain links TRBV28 to TRBJ2-4; D remains unclear. Trimming cost V 3 bases and J 7 bases, with 10 bases left between them. CDR1 is MDHEN, CDR2 SYDVKM, per germline. The CDR3 is 13 residues long. The CDR3 region has the DNA TGTGCCAGCAGTTTGGAAGGCACTAACATTCAGTACTTC. Its protein is CASSLEGTNIQYF.

The chain combines TRBV28 with TRBJ1-4; D gene ambiguous. The V end lost 5 bases, the J end lost 7 bases, and 8 bases lay between the germline ends. The CDR3 runs to 12 residues. The germline CDR1 and CDR2 sequences are MDHEN and SYDVKM. For the CDR3, the DNA is TGTGCCAGCAGTCTAACGGGTGAAAAACTGTTTTTT. This translates into CASSLTGEKLFF.

This clone came up once. This chain connects TRBV5-1 to TRBJ2-3; D is unclear. This CDR3 contains 14 residues. V shed 4 bases and J shed 0 bases, with 9 bases lying between them. CDR1 SGHRS and CDR2 YFSETQ come from the germline V gene. CDR3 region: CASSTEGSTDTQYF. CDR3 bases: TGCGCCAGCAGCACCGAAGGTAGCACAGATACGCAGTATTTT.